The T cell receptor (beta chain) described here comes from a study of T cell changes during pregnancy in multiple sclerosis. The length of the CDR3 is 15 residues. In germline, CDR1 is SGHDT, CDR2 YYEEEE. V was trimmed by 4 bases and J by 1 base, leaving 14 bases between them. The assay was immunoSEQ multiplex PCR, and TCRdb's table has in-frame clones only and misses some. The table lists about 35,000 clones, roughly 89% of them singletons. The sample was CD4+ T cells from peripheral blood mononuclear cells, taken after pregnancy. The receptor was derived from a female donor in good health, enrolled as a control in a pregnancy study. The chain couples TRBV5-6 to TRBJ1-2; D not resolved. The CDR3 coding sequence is TGTGCCAGCAGCCCCGGCCCAGGTTTTAACTATGGCTACACCTTC. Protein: CASSPGPGFNYGYTF.